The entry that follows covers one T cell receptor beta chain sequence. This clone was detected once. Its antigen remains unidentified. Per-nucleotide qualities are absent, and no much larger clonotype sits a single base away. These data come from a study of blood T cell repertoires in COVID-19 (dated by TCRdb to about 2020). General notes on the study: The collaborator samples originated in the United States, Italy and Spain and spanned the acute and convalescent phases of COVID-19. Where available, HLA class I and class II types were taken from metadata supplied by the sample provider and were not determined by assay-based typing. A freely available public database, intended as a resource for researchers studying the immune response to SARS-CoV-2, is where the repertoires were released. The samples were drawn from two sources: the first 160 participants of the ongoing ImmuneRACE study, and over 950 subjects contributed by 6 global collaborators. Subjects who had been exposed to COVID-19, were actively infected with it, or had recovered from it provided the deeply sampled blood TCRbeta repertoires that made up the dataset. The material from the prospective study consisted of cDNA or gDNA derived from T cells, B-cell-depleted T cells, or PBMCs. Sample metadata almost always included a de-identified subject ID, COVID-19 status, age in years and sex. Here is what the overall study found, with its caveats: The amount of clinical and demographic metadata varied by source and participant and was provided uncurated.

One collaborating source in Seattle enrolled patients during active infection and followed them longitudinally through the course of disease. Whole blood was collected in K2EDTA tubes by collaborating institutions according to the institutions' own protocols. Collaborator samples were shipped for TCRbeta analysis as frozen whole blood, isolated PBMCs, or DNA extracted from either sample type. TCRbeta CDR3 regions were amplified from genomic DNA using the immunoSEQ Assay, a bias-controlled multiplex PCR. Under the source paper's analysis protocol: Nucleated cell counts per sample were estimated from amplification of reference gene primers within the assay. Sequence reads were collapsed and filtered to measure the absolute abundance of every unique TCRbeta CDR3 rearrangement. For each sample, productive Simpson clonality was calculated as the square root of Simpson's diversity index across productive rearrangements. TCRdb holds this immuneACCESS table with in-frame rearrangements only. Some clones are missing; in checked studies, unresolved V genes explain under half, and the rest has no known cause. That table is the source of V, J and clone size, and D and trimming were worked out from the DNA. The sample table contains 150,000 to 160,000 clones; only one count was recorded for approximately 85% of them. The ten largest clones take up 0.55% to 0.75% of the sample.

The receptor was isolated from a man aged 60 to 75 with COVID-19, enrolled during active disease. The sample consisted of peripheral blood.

The sequenced DNA: TGTGCCAGCAGCTTAGGGACAGGGTGGAACACTGAAGCTTTCTTT. This codes for CASSLGTGWNTEAFF. The chain is assembled from TRBV7-3 and TRBJ1-1; TRBD1 agrees with 9 junctional bases. Including cysteine and phenylalanine, the CDR3 has 15 amino acids. The retained sequence is limited to the CDR3, 45 bases, with the frame set at the first base. V ends up 2 bases short and J 1 base short, with an unmatched junction base count of 2. CDR1 and CDR2, looked up from the germline V gene, are SGHTA and FQGTGA.